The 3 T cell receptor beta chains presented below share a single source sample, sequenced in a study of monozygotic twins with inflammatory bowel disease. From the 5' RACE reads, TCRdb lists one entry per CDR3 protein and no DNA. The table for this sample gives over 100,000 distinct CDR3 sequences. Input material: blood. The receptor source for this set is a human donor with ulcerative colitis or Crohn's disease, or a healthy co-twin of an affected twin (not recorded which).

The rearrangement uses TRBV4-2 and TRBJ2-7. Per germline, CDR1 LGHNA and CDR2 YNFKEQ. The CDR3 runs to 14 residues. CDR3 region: CASSQKVASYEQYF.

The CDR3 protein is CASSLDSNQPQHF. The chain uses TRBV5-1 and TRBJ1-5. Per germline, CDR1 SGHRS and CDR2 YFSETQ. This CDR3 contains 13 residues.

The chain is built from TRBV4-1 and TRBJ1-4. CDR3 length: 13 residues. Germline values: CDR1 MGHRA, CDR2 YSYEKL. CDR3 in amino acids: CASSLILHAVLFF.